These T cell receptor beta chains were read from a single sample in a study of T cells in Graves' hyperthyroidism and ophthalmopathy. TCRdb re-analysed the multiplex PCR reads in MiXCR, keeping a single row per CDR3 protein. The profile covers 550,000 to 700,000 distinct CDR3 sequences, with under 60% appearing a single time and 15% to 20% taken by the ten largest. Sequencing was done on a sample of peripheral blood or thyroid tissue (not recorded which). Receptor source: an adult woman with Graves' disease, either hyperthyroidism or ophthalmopathy (not recorded which). Both conserved end residues are part of each CDR3.

J gene: TRBJ1-2; V gene: TRBV5-1; CDR3 protein: CASSLAPTAEVGGYTF
J gene: TRBJ2-5; V gene: TRBV5-1; CDR3 protein: CASSLSQGRETQYF
J gene: TRBJ2-5; V gene: TRBV19; CDR3 protein: CASSTGQGAEETQYF
J gene: TRBJ2-5; V gene: TRBV6-4; CDR3 protein: CASSGYRGQETQYF
J gene: TRBJ2-7; V gene: TRBV25-1; CDR3 protein: CASAGTESSEQYF
J gene: TRBJ1-1; V gene: TRBV2; CDR3 protein: CASREAGNTEAFF
J gene: TRBJ1-1; V gene: TRBV25-1; CDR3 protein: CASSDGTGVMNTEAFF
J gene: TRBJ1-3; V gene: TRBV25-1; CDR3 protein: CASSANRVYSGNTIYF
J gene: TRBJ1-5; V gene: TRBV28; CDR3 protein: CASKEQGHQPQHF
J gene: TRBJ1-5; V gene: TRBV19; CDR3 protein: CARGDGNQPQHF
J gene: TRBJ1-4; V gene: TRBV7-2; CDR3 protein: CASSLGGTVLNEKLFF
J gene: TRBJ1-5; V gene: TRBV28; CDR3 protein: CASPLGGGVSNQPQHF
J gene: TRBJ2-7; V gene: TRBV11-2; CDR3 protein: CASRGGGSEQYF
J gene: TRBJ1-2; V gene: TRBV20-1; CDR3 protein: CSARKTGGGRDYGYTF
J gene: TRBJ1-1; V gene: TRBV11-2; CDR3 protein: CASSFGLRGTEAFF
J gene: TRBJ2-7; V gene: TRBV7-9; CDR3 protein: CASSSPSEQYF
J gene: TRBJ2-7; V gene: TRBV5-1; CDR3 protein: CASNRTGLISYEQYF
J gene: TRBJ2-7; V gene: TRBV9; CDR3 protein: CASSLVAGGVYEQYF
J gene: TRBJ1-5; V gene: TRBV20-1; CDR3 protein: CSAMAQGYQPQHF
J gene: TRBJ2-2; V gene: TRBV7-2; CDR3 protein: CASSLVNSVTGELFF
J gene: TRBJ2-7; V gene: TRBV5-6; CDR3 protein: CASSLREGQYF
J gene: TRBJ2-5; V gene: TRBV20-1; CDR3 protein: CSARSTSKETQYF
J gene: TRBJ1-2; V gene: TRBV10-3; CDR3 protein: CAISETERTGSYGYTF
J gene: TRBJ1-2; V gene: TRBV6-6; CDR3 protein: CASAWDYGYTF
J gene: TRBJ2-5; V gene: TRBV29-1; CDR3 protein: CSVLRKRGGETQYF
J gene: TRBJ2-3; V gene: TRBV29-1; CDR3 protein: CSVPRSGRPDTQYF
J gene: TRBJ2-2; V gene: TRBV19; CDR3 protein: CASSNFRGSLVGELFF
J gene: TRBJ2-7; V gene: TRBV11-2; CDR3 protein: CASSSVAGGYEQYF
J gene: TRBJ2-7; V gene: TRBV27; CDR3 protein: CASTYPFSSYEQYF
J gene: TRBJ1-3; V gene: TRBV7-9; CDR3 protein: CASSLRPPGNTIYF
J gene: TRBJ2-7; V gene: TRBV10-2; CDR3 protein: CASSTIVDEQYF
J gene: TRBJ2-7; V gene: TRBV3-1; CDR3 protein: CASSQSYRKSTYEQYF
J gene: TRBJ1-2; V gene: TRBV7-2; CDR3 protein: CAISNRAYYGYTF
J gene: TRBJ1-1; V gene: TRBV2; CDR3 protein: CASQWAQANTEAFF
J gene: TRBJ2-7; V gene: TRBV6-5; CDR3 protein: CASGDFSYEQYF
J gene: TRBJ1-5; V gene: TRBV29-1; CDR3 protein: CSVGGDGQSYEHF
J gene: TRBJ2-2; V gene: TRBV6-1; CDR3 protein: CASRLMSDGAGELFF
J gene: TRBJ2-7; V gene: TRBV20-1; CDR3 protein: CSARPGLASEQYF
J gene: TRBJ2-5; V gene: TRBV15; CDR3 protein: CATSSTITGLGQETQYF
J gene: TRBJ2-5; V gene: TRBV9; CDR3 protein: CASSVGTGGQETQYF
J gene: TRBJ2-7; V gene: TRBV5-1; CDR3 protein: CASSGRNEQYF
J gene: TRBJ2-3; V gene: TRBV2; CDR3 protein: CASSGGGTSGGTDTQYF
J gene: TRBJ2-7; V gene: TRBV7-9; CDR3 protein: CASSLAPGLAGVTSYEQYF
J gene: TRBJ2-7; V gene: TRBV6-6; CDR3 protein: CASGGGRYEQYF
J gene: TRBJ1-2; V gene: TRBV12-3/TRBV12-4; CDR3 protein: CASTRGGYGYTF
J gene: TRBJ1-5; V gene: TRBV20-1; CDR3 protein: CSASLTNQPQHF
J gene: TRBJ2-7; V gene: TRBV25-1; CDR3 protein: CASSEGAGRDYEQYF
J gene: TRBJ2-5; V gene: TRBV24-1; CDR3 protein: CATSDPKQGGYQETQYF
J gene: TRBJ1-4; V gene: TRBV29-1; CDR3 protein: CSQLGARGEKLFF
J gene: .; V gene: TRBV7-3; CDR3 protein: CASSLGGSGAEQFF
J gene: TRBJ1-3; V gene: TRBV15; CDR3 protein: CATSQSQDRGRNTIYF
J gene: TRBJ1-1; V gene: TRBV19; CDR3 protein: CASSLGAEYRAAEAFF
J gene: TRBJ2-6; V gene: TRBV20-1; CDR3 protein: CSARDHGRSGANVLTF
J gene: TRBJ2-2; V gene: TRBV20-1; CDR3 protein: CSARVALAGGWTGELFF
J gene: TRBJ2-5; V gene: TRBV28; CDR3 protein: CASSPEGHERTSLGTQYF